This T cell receptor beta chain was identified in a study of OX40 agonist ivuxolimab in advanced cancers. About the full investigation: Ivuxolimab was an agonistic, fully human IgG2 monoclonal antibody directed against OX40 (CD134), a costimulatory receptor. Patients were allowed to have had prior anti-PD-1, anti-PD-L1 or anti-CTLA-4 therapy, and around 40% of the dose-escalation patients had previously received checkpoint inhibitors. Intravenous ivuxolimab was administered to patients every 2 weeks at six dose levels: 0.01, 0.1, 0.3, 1.5, 3 and 10 mg/kg. Partial responses occurred in three dose-escalation patients, of whom one had hepatocellular carcinoma and two had cutaneous melanoma. The paper reports the monotherapy dose-escalation portion (N ≈ 50 patients) of the phase I ivuxolimab trial. The point of sequencing TCRbeta in the periphery was to test whether ivuxolimab changed TCR sequence diversity and drove clonal T-cell expansion. Of the approximately 54 patients in dose escalation, about 20 had hepatocellular carcinoma, around 15 had melanoma, 9 had renal cell carcinoma and 9 had head and neck cancer. A male proportion of roughly 85% and a mean age of about 60 years, ranging from 23 to 79, were recorded for the dose-escalation cohort. General conclusions and limits of the study: The antigen specificity of the clonally expanded peripheral T cells was not determined. Clonal expansion of both CD4+ and CD8+ blood T cells was observed from baseline to week 6 at doses 0.1 to 3.0 mg/kg. After ivuxolimab, expanded clones were on average more numerous among CD8+ T cells than among CD4+ T cells. In the 0.1-3.0 mg/kg groups, partial responders were among the patients with the lowest normalized peripheral clonal expansion, particularly in CD8+ T cells. Low levels of normalized T-cell clonal expansion were also seen in some patients who did not respond.

Patients with a history of autoimmune disease or receiving systemic immunosuppression were excluded from the trial. Peripheral blood for TCR sequencing was drawn from every dose cohort at baseline, at cycle 4 day 1 and at cycle 7 day 1. The samples were taken from a phase I, first-in-human, multicenter, open-label dose-escalation trial of ivuxolimab. Adults with locally advanced or metastatic melanoma, renal cell carcinoma, hepatocellular carcinoma or head and neck squamous cell carcinoma were enrolled in the trial. Before TCR sequencing, CD4+ T cells and CD8+ T cells were sorted from peripheral blood as separate populations. Genomic DNA was isolated from the sorted cells so that the TCRbeta CDR3 region could be sequenced. The immunoSEQ Assay was used for sequencing of TCRbeta CDR3 regions. The table comes from immuneACCESS by way of TCRdb, which keeps in-frame sequences with V and J called. Part of the clones is missing from these tables; in studies checked, under half for an unresolved V gene and the rest for unknown reasons. Within this sample are under 85,000 clones, with nearly 95% of them counted one time only. Roughly 20% of the sample goes to the ten largest clones.

In the germline V gene (reference sequence), CDR1 corresponds to LNHDA and CDR2 to SQIVND. The CDR3 runs 14 amino acids, cysteine and phenylalanine included. Only the CDR3 part of the read is kept: 42 bases, read in frame from the first base. Here V drops 0 bases and J drops 4 bases, and the junction holds 0 bases not matched to any gene. As for this clone: What this receptor recognizes is not known. The input lacks base qualities; no much larger clone sits a single base away.

The sequence was obtained from an adult with an advanced solid tumor such as melanoma, head and neck, liver or kidney cancer. The rearrangement combines TRBV19 with TRBJ2-1; TRBD2 agrees with 7 junctional bases. This specimen was CD4+ or CD8+ T cells sorted from blood, taken in a trial of the OX40 agonist ivuxolimab. The nucleotide sequence is TGTGCCAGTAGTATAGACGGGGGGTACAATGAGCAGTTCTTC. The translation is CASSIDGGYNEQFF.